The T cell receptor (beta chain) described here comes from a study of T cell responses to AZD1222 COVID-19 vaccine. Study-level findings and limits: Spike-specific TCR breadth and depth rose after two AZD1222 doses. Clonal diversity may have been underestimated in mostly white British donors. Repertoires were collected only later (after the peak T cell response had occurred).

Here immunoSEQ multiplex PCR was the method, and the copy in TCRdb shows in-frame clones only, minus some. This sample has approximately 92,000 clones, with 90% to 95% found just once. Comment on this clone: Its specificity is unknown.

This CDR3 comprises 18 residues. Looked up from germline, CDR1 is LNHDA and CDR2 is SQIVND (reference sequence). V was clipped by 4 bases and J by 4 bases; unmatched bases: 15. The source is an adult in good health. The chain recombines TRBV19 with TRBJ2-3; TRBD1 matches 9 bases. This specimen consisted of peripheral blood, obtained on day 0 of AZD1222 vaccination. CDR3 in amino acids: CASSNRREGTGNADTQYF. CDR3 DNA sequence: TGTGCCAGTAGTAACCGGCGAGAGGGGACAGGGAACGCAGATACGCAGTATTTT.